The 3 T cell receptor beta chains below come from one sample, sequenced in a study of T cell repertoires in cytomegalovirus infection. One entry per CDR3 protein, called by TCRdb with MiXCR from the reads. The table includes hundreds of thousands of distinct CDR3 sequences, roughly a third detected once. Sequencing was done on a sample of PBMCs. The receptors here all came from a human donor in good health (CMV status not recorded). Some clones in this sample may be carry-over from other donors' samples.

Points on this clonotype: A much larger clone is a single base away; this may be a read error. V usage is TRBV11-2 and J usage is TRBJ2-6; D is uncertain. The V gene's germline CDR1 is SGHAT and CDR2 FQNNGV. This CDR3 contains 15 residues. CDR3 loop: CDSSLGHSGANVLTF. CDR3 coding DNA: TGTGACAGCAGCTTAGGCCACTCTGGGGCCAACGTCCTGACTTTC.

Of note for this clonotype: The CDR3 carries no conserved terminal phenylalanine or tryptophan, so it likely arises from a read error. V and J are TRBV5-4 and TRBJ1-1; possible D gene TRBD1, 5 bases. The germline gives CDR1 SGHNT, CDR2 YYREEE (reference sequence). V lost 1 base to trimming and J lost 3 bases, with 16 bases between them. The length of the CDR3 is 16 residues. The CDR3 nucleotides read TGTGCCAGCAGCTTGCGTGGAGATATCAGGGACACTGAAGCTTTCATT. It is translated as CASSLRGDIRDTEAFI.

This clonotype was picked up many times. The V and J genes are TRBV7-2 and TRBJ2-7; TRBD1 aligns across 9 bases. The germline V gene has CDR1 SGHTA and CDR2 FQGNSA. This CDR3 spans 15 amino acids. With 4 bases clipped from V and 6 bases from J, the junction kept 10 bases outside the gene matches. The CDR3 here is CASSSQGQGVGEQYF. The CDR3 DNA reads as TGTGCCAGCAGCTCCCAGGGACAGGGCGTCGGCGAGCAGTACTTC. The full variable domain, completed using reference TRBV7-2 and TRBJ2-7, is GAGVSQSPSNKVTEKGKDVELRCDPISGHTALYWYRQSLGQGLEFLIYFQGNSAPDKSGLPSDRFSAERTGGSVSTLTIQRTQQEDSAVYLCASSSQGQGVGEQYFGPGTRLTVT.